These 26 T cell receptor beta chains were sequenced from one sample in a study of shared clonotypes between healthy human individuals. Libraries were prepared by immunoSEQ multiplex PCR; TCRdb keeps only in-frame clonotypes and omits some of them. The sample shows 1,500,000 or so clones, just under 99% of them seen only once. The sequencing input was naive CD4+ T cells sorted from blood. Regarding subset: CD45RA+ positively selected. The receptors shown here come from a young man in good health.

The V call is TRBV28, the J call TRBJ1-3; maybe TRBD1 (5 bases). V was trimmed by 3 bases and J by 0 bases, leaving 12 bases between them. Germline assignment: CDR1 MDHEN and CDR2 SYDVKM. The CDR3 consists of 16 residues. The CDR3 spells CASSLWQGNSGNTIYF. The CDR3 DNA sequence: TGTGCCAGCAGTTTGTGGCAGGGTAACTCTGGAAACACCATATATTTT.

J is TRBJ1-1 and V is TRBV5-1, with 8 bases matching TRBD1. Germline CDR1 is SGHRS and CDR2 is YFSETQ. The CDR3 runs 13 residues. V lost 0 bases, J lost 10 bases, and 5 bases stayed unmatched. The CDR3 DNA is TGCGCCAGCAGCTTGGAACAGGGGGTTGGAGCTTTCTTT. Its protein is CASSLEQGVGAFF.

This clone was recorded a few times. This chain connects TRBV6-1 to TRBJ1-2; TRBD1 agrees at 7 bases. The CDR3 has 15 residues. The junction had 14 bases not matched to a gene; V was cut back by 5 bases and J by 8 bases. Germline V gene sequence: CDR1 MNHNS, CDR2 SASEGT. The CDR3 region has the DNA TGTGCCAGCAGTCCCACAACGACAGGGTCGCGCGGCTACACCTTC. Amino acids: CASSPTTTGSRGYTF.

J is TRBJ2-4 and V is TRBV18, with D unclear. The CDR3 contains 17 residues. Germline CDR1 is KGHSH and CDR2 is LQKENI. V dropped 6 bases and J dropped 0 bases, with 18 bases sitting between them. The CDR3: CASSPPRITLAKNIQYF. DNA of the CDR3: TGTGCCAGCTCCCCGCCAAGGATTACCCTAGCCAAAAACATTCAGTACTTC.

The V call is TRBV5-5, the J call TRBJ1-1; the D gene is possibly TRBD1 (5 bases). Deletions cut 4 bases from V and 0 bases from J, with 16 bases between. In germline, CDR1 is SGHKS, CDR2 YYEKEE (reference sequence). The CDR3 loop spans 16 amino acids. CDR3 DNA sequence: TGTGCCAGCAGCGGATCTAGGAGGGGTGTGAACACTGAAGCTTTCTTT. This gives the protein CASSGSRRGVNTEAFF. Looking up the rest from reference TRBV5-5 and TRBJ1-1 gives the full variable domain: DAGVTQSPTHLIKTRGQQVTLRCSPISGHKSVSWYQQVLGQGPQFIFQYYEKEERGRGNFPDRFSARQFPNYSSELNVNALLLGDSALYLCASSGSRRGVNTEAFFGQGTRLTVV.

V and J are TRBV28 and TRBJ1-2, with unresolved D. V shed 6 bases and J shed 8 bases, with 19 bases lying between them. The CDR3 extends over 14 amino acids. The germline CDR1 and CDR2 sequences are MDHEN and SYDVKM. CDR3: CASSRVEARPGYTF. The CDR3 DNA reads TGTGCCAGCAGCCGCGTTGAAGCCAGGCCCGGCTACACCTTC.

Notes on this clone: Different DNA sequences within this sample yield the same CDR3. The chain joins TRBV5-4 to TRBJ1-2; TRBD1 matches at 7 bases. Germline CDR1 reads SGHNT; CDR2 reads YYREEE (reference sequence). With 6 bases clipped from V and 0 bases from J, the junction kept 5 bases outside the gene matches. The CDR3 covers 14 residues. Here the CDR3 DNA reads TGTGCCAGCACCCCTGGGACAGCTAACTATGGCTACACCTTC. Translating gives CASTPGTANYGYTF.

The chain employs TRBV10-1 and TRBJ1-1, with D tentatively TRBD1 (6 bases). The CDR3 sequence is 17 residues long. V gave up 6 bases and J gave up 7 bases, with 27 bases separating them. The V gene's germline CDR1 is WNHNN and CDR2 SYGVQD (reference sequence). The CDR3 DNA reads TGCGCCAGCAGGGGACATCTACAGGGTCGTAAGTGGAATGAAGCTTTCTTT. It is translated as CASRGHLQGRKWNEAFF.

The rearrangement links TRBV2 to TRBJ1-6, with D hard to call. This CDR3 is 15 amino acids long. Germline lookup yields CDR1 SNHLY and CDR2 FYNNEI. The ends were cut back, 6 bases at V and 9 bases at J, with 18 bases in the middle. CDR3 amino acids: CASSDSGLFGSPLHF. In DNA form, the CDR3 reads TGTGCCAGCAGCGACTCGGGTCTATTCGGTTCACCCCTCCACTTT.

The gene calls are TRBV9 and TRBJ2-7, with D unresolved. Germline V gene lookup returns CDR1 SGDLS and CDR2 YYNGEE. This CDR3 has 15 residues. Trimming pared 2 bases from V and 5 bases from J, leaving 17 bases between. This CDR3 is CASSVRDARFDEQYF. The CDR3 bases are TGTGCCAGCAGCGTGCGCGACGCCCGTTTCGACGAGCAGTACTTC.

The rearrangement uses TRBV5-8 and TRBJ2-6; a possible D gene is TRBD2 (6 bases). Trimming shortened V by 4 bases and J by 3 bases, and 11 bases separated the two germline ends. The CDR3 totals 15 residues. In germline, CDR1 is SGHTS, CDR2 YDEGEE. CDR3 in amino acids: CASSGGSYGANVLTF. The CDR3 DNA is TGTGCCAGCAGCGGAGGGAGTTATGGGGCCAACGTCCTGACTTTC. The full variable domain, rest sourced from reference TRBV5-8 and TRBJ2-6, is EAGVTQSPTHLIKTRGQQATLRCSPISGHTSVYWYQQALGLGLQFLLWYDEGEERNRGNFPPRFSGRQFPNYSSELNVNALELEDSALYLCASSGGSYGANVLTFGAGSRLTVL.

The rearrangement joins TRBV18 to TRBJ2-2, with D tentatively TRBD1 (6 bases). V shed 3 bases and J shed 3 bases, with 14 bases lying between them. The CDR3 runs to 16 residues. In germline, CDR1 is KGHSH, CDR2 LQKENI. Here the CDR3 DNA reads TGTGCCAGCTCACCCAGGGACAAAGTCCACACCGGGGAGCTGTTTTTT. Protein product: CASSPRDKVHTGELFF. The variable domain in full, completed from reference TRBV18 and TRBJ2-2, reads NAGVMQNPRHLVRRRGQEARLRCSPMKGHSHVYWYRQLPEEGLKFMVYLQKENIIDESGMPKERFSAEFPKEGPSILRIQQVVRGDSAAYFCASSPRDKVHTGELFFGEGSRLTVL.

The V gene is TRBV6-5, the J gene TRBJ2-1, with 11 nucleotides matching TRBD2. V shed 6 bases and J 6 bases; nucleotides not matched to a gene: 4. CDR1 and CDR2 (germline): MNHEY, SVGAGI. The CDR3 has 14 amino acids. CDR3 protein: CASRGLAVRNEQFF. DNA for the CDR3: TGTGCCAGCAGGGGACTAGCGGTTCGCAATGAGCAGTTCTTC.

A word on this clone: Additional DNA sequences in this sample encode the identical CDR3. The V and J genes are TRBV29-1 and TRBJ2-5; perhaps TRBD1 as D (5 bases). CDR3 length: 12 residues. Trimming took 2 bases from V and 5 from J, leaving 9 bases between them. In germline, CDR1 is SQVTM, CDR2 ANQGSEA. The DNA of the CDR3 is TGCAGCGTTGAACAGGGCAGTGAGACCCAGTACTTC. The encoded protein is CSVEQGSETQYF. The whole variable domain, filled in from reference TRBV29-1 and TRBJ2-5, reads SAVISQKPSRDICQRGTSLTIQCQVDSQVTMMFWYRQQPGQSLTLIATANQGSEATYESGFVIDKFPISRPNLTFSTLTVSNMSPEDSSIYLCSVEQGSETQYFGPGTRLLVL.

In its sample, this clone was seen once. The CDR3 loop is CASSLYLGQGNTGELFF. CDR3 DNA sequence: TGTGCCAGCAGCCTTTACTTGGGACAGGGGAACACCGGGGAGCTGTTTTTT. This chain connects TRBV14 to TRBJ2-2, with 9 positions matching TRBD1. Trimming at V came to 4 bases and at J to 1 base, leaving 7 bases not matched to a gene. Germline CDR1 is SGHDN and CDR2 is FVKESK. The CDR3 is 17 amino acids.

The rearrangement joins TRBV11-2 to TRBJ2-5, with 11 bases identical to TRBD2. The CDR3 length is 16 residues. The junction had 7 bases not matched to a gene; V was cut back by 2 bases and J by 5 bases. Germline CDR1 reads SGHAT; CDR2 reads FQNNGV. The DNA for the CDR3 is TGTGCCAGCAGCTTACTAGCGGGAGGTCCACCTGAGACCCAGTACTTC. It encodes CASSLLAGGPPETQYF.

In its sample, this clone was seen once. J is TRBJ1-2 and V is TRBV28; D possibly corresponds to TRBD1 (5 bases). CDR3 length: 16 residues. Trimming shortened V by 7 bases and J by 3 bases, and 21 bases separated the two germline ends. Germline CDR1 MDHEN, CDR2 SYDVKM. The CDR3 region has the DNA TGTGCCAGCATCCGGGACTTCAAGACCCCCTACTATGGCTACACCTTC. Translated, it gives CASIRDFKTPYYGYTF.

V is TRBV2 and J is TRBJ1-2; D unresolved. CDR3 length: 13 residues. V lost 0 bases and J 4 bases, leaving 6 bases between the germline ends. CDR1 and CDR2 (germline): SNHLY, FYNNEI. CDR3 amino acids: CASSEATSYGYTF. The CDR3 coding sequence is TGTGCCAGCAGTGAAGCGACAAGCTATGGCTACACCTTC.

This chain uses TRBV28 with TRBJ1-4; D remains ambiguous. This CDR3 is built from 12 residues. Germline lookup yields CDR1 MDHEN and CDR2 SYDVKM. V lost 7 bases and J lost 5, with 8 bases in between. CDR3: CASKAVNEKLFF. The DNA for the CDR3 is TGTGCCAGCAAGGCAGTGAATGAAAAACTGTTTTTT.

This rearrangement joins TRBV28 to TRBJ2-5, with 11 bases matching TRBD1. Trimming cost V 5 bases and J 5 bases; bases outside gene matches: 7. The germline gives CDR1 MDHEN, CDR2 SYDVKM. The CDR3 consists of 15 residues. CDR3 protein: CASSTRTGGFETQYF. CDR3 DNA: TGTGCCAGCAGTACCCGGACAGGGGGCTTCGAGACCCAGTACTTC.

The chain has TRBV7-8 and TRBJ1-4, with 8 bases aligning to TRBD1. The CDR3 is 15 amino acids. V lost 5 bases, J lost 8 bases, and 10 bases stayed unmatched. Germline CDR1 is SGHVS and CDR2 is FQNEAQ. CDR3 nucleotide sequence: TGTGCCAGCAGCGAAACCGGGACAGGTCGAGAAAAACTGTTTTTT. Protein: CASSETGTGREKLFF.

The chain carries TRBV10-3 and TRBJ2-7; 13 bases agree with TRBD2. V trimming: 3 bases; J trimming: 2 bases; junction bases outside the gene matches: 4. The germline CDR1 and CDR2 sequences are ENHRY and SYGVKD. The CDR3 contains 16 residues. CDR3 residues: CAISDTGTSGTYEQYF. CDR3 sequence (DNA): TGTGCCATCAGTGACACCGGGACTAGCGGGACCTACGAGCAGTACTTC.

V is TRBV9 and J is TRBJ1-1; perhaps TRBD1 as D (6 bases). From germline, CDR1 is SGDLS and CDR2 YYNGEE. V lost 4 bases and J 1 base, leaving 11 bases between the germline ends. The CDR3 sequence is 14 residues long. The CDR3 reads CASSWGAQNTEAFF. CDR3 DNA: TGTGCCAGCAGCTGGGGGGCCCAGAACACTGAAGCTTTCTTT.

The rearrangement joins TRBV7-9 to TRBJ2-3, with 7 bases identical to TRBD2. The CDR3 is made up of 14 amino acids. Germline V gene lookup returns CDR1 SEHNR and CDR2 FQNEAQ (reference sequence). J was trimmed by 2 bases and V by 5 bases; bases with no gene match: 4. In DNA form, the CDR3 reads TGTGCCAGCAGCCGGCGGGGGAACACAGATACGCAGTATTTT. This gives the protein CASSRRGNTDTQYF.

V is TRBV4-3 and J is TRBJ2-7; maybe TRBD1 (6 bases). Trimming took 2 bases from V and 4 from J, leaving 15 bases between them. The CDR3 totals 15 residues. Germline V lookup: CDR1 LGHNA, CDR2 YSLEER. CDR3 protein: CASSQIPGQLYEQYF. The CDR3 region has the DNA TGCGCCAGCAGCCAAATTCCGGGACAACTTTACGAGCAGTACTTC.

The V call is TRBV18, the J call TRBJ2-7; the D is unclear. Trimming stripped 6 bases from V and 4 bases from J, with 10 bases between. Germline lookup yields CDR1 KGHSH and CDR2 LQKENI. This CDR3 has 12 residues. CDR3 sequence: CASSLDGYEQYF. In nucleotides, the CDR3 is TGTGCCAGCTCCCTTGACGGATACGAGCAGTACTTC. Supplemented by reference TRBV18 and TRBJ2-7, the full variable domain reads NAGVMQNPRHLVRRRGQEARLRCSPMKGHSHVYWYRQLPEEGLKFMVYLQKENIIDESGMPKERFSAEFPKEGPSILRIQQVVRGDSAAYFCASSLDGYEQYFGPGTRLTVT.